The 4 T cell receptor beta chains reported below all come from one sample, sequenced in a study of PD-1 blockade in classical Hodgkin lymphoma. This table comes from immunoSEQ multiplex PCR, and its TCRdb copy is limited to in-frame clones, with some not included. The sample has about 8,800 clones, about 82% seen once; the top ten hold roughly 45%. Time point defined: cycle 4 day 1 (C4D1), after 5 to 7 weeks of nivolumab. All patients relapsed after autologous stem cell transplantation, and brentuximab vedotin exposure varied. The source was peripheral blood mononuclear cells (PBMCs), collected before the fourth cycle of nivolumab. These receptors all stem from a human donor with classical Hodgkin lymphoma.

The chain combines TRBV10-3 with TRBJ2-3; D ambiguous. V was clipped by 11 bases and J by 2 bases, with 23 bases between them. This CDR3 is built from 16 residues. Germline lookup yields CDR1 ENHRY and CDR2 SYGVKD. The DNA for the CDR3 is TGTGCCTCATCACTAAGGAACCCGTTGAACACAGATACGCAGTATTTT. It encodes CASSLRNPLNTDTQYF.

The count of this clone is one. V gene TRBV10-3 combines with J gene TRBJ1-3; 7 nucleotides line up with TRBD1. The CDR3 sequence is 16 residues long. The germline CDR1 and CDR2 sequences are ENHRY and SYGVKD. V lost 7 bases, J lost 0 bases, and 9 bases stayed unmatched. Here the CDR3 reads CAITRDRLDSGNTIYF. CDR3 sequence (DNA): TGTGCCATCACCCGGGACAGACTAGACTCTGGAAACACCATATATTTT.

The CDR3: CASSLWGGGVRVDYNEQFF. The CDR3 nucleotides read TGTGCCAGCAGCTTATGGGGCGGGGGAGTCAGGGTGGACTACAATGAGCAGTTCTTC. The rearrangement joins TRBV7-9 to TRBJ2-1; 7 nucleotides agree with TRBD2. V trimming: 2 bases; J trimming: 3 bases; junction bases outside the gene matches: 16. This CDR3 has 19 amino acids. Germline lookup yields CDR1 SEHNR and CDR2 FQNEAQ (reference sequence).

This clone has only one observation. The rearrangement uses TRBV9 and TRBJ2-7; tentative D call: TRBD1 (5 bases). The length of the CDR3 is 15 residues. Trimming removed 0 bases at V and 3 bases at J, with 13 bases between. Germline V gene sequence: CDR1 SGDLS, CDR2 YYNGEE. CDR3 protein: CASSVATGLLYEQYF. Written as DNA, the CDR3 is TGTGCCAGCAGCGTAGCTACAGGCCTCCTCTACGAGCAGTACTTC.